This TCR beta chain was documented in a study of metastatic and nonmetastatic thyroid tumors. TCRdb re-called the PCR reads via MiXCR. The table shows 25,000 to 35,000 clones, with around a quarter occurring only once. This clone has ten or more counts. V was pared by 4 bases and J by 7 bases, with 11 bases of the junction left unmatched. The CDR3 runs 15 residues. The germline V gene encodes CDR1 SGHRS and CDR2 YFSETQ. No treatment had been given to any patient before thyroid surgery. What was sequenced was blood. This chain uses TRBV5-1 with TRBJ2-3; 8 nucleotides agree with TRBD2. The sequence came from a female donor with papillary thyroid cancer or a benign thyroid nodule (not recorded which). Some clones in this sample may be carry-over from other donors' samples. The CDR3 here is CASSPEGLGGNTQYF. The CDR3 coding sequence is TGCGCCAGCAGCCCAGAGGGACTAGGGGGAAATACGCAGTATTTT.